One sample yielded the 20 T cell receptor beta chains listed below, sequenced in a study of blood T cell repertoires in COVID-19. The assay was immunoSEQ multiplex PCR, and TCRdb's table has in-frame clones only and misses some. The table lists roughly 200,000 clones, about 88% of them singletons, with roughly 6.2% in the top ten. Sequencing input: peripheral blood. The receptors derive from a middle-aged woman who had recovered from COVID-19.

The chain couples TRBV3-1 (or the pseudogene TRBV3-2) to TRBJ2-1; the D is unclear. Germline V CDR1 and CDR2: LGHDT, YNNKEL (reference sequence). The CDR3 length is 15 residues. Between the trimmed V and J ends, which lost 2 bases and 1 base, there was a span of 9 bases. This CDR3 reads CASSQSQISYNEQFF. Here the CDR3 DNA reads TGTGCCAGCAGCCAAAGTCAGATTTCCTACAATGAGCAGTTCTTC.

This clone was counted a few times. The chain is built from TRBV6-2 or TRBV6-3 and TRBJ1-1; 7 positions agree with TRBD1. The CDR3 extends over 14 amino acids. In germline, CDR1 is MNHEY, CDR2 SVGEGT. V shed 4 bases and J 1 base; nucleotides not matched to a gene: 3. The CDR3 region is CASSSTGQNTEAFF. For the CDR3, the DNA is TGTGCCAGCAGTTCGACAGGGCAGAACACTGAAGCTTTCTTT.

The chain combines TRBV6-5 with TRBJ2-7; 8 bases are shared with TRBD1. This CDR3 is built from 14 residues. Per germline, CDR1 MNHEY and CDR2 SVGAGI. With V trimmed by 7 bases and J by 2 bases, 7 bases remained unmatched. The CDR3 loop reads CASTRTGSTYEQYF. In nucleotides, the CDR3 is TGTGCCAGCACCCGGACAGGGTCTACCTACGAGCAGTACTTC.

This rearrangement joins TRBV7-9 to TRBJ2-3, with 8 bases matching TRBD2. Looked up from germline, CDR1 is SEHNR and CDR2 is FQNEAQ (reference sequence). The CDR3 sequence is 17 residues long. The J segment lost 2 bases and the V segment lost 5 bases, leaving 12 bases of the junction unmatched. The chain's CDR3 is CASSPAPLAGPTDTQYF. DNA of the CDR3: TGTGCCAGCAGCCCCGCGCCCCTAGCGGGCCCCACAGATACGCAGTATTTT.

In its sample, this clone was seen once. The rearrangement links TRBV2 to TRBJ1-3, with 7 bases aligning to TRBD1. This CDR3 is 17 amino acids long. The trim removed 6 bases at V and 3 bases at J, leaving 14 bases unmatched. Germline V gives CDR1 SNHLY, CDR2 FYNNEI. The CDR3 bases are TGTGCCAGCAGAGCAAGACAGGGTGCGAGTTTTGGAAACACCATATATTTT. Protein product: CASRARQGASFGNTIYF.

The chain employs TRBV6-1 and TRBJ2-1, with a tentative D call TRBD2 (6 bases). Germline V gene lookup returns CDR1 MNHNS and CDR2 SASEGT. Trimming took 2 bases from V and 13 from J, leaving 21 bases between them. The CDR3 loop spans 15 amino acids. The CDR3 sequence: CASSESGLQPEAQFF. The CDR3, as DNA: TGTGCCAGCAGTGAATCGGGACTTCAACCCGAGGCTCAGTTCTTC.

CDR3 sequence: CASSQERLLAEGRNNEQFF. CDR3 coding DNA: TGTGCCAGCAGCCAAGAAAGGCTGCTAGCGGAGGGAAGAAACAATGAGCAGTTCTTC. V gene TRBV3-1 (or the pseudogene TRBV3-2) combines with J gene TRBJ2-1; 7 nucleotides agree with TRBD2. The germline gives CDR1 LGHDT, CDR2 YNNKEL (reference sequence). CDR3 size: 19 residues. V was pared by 0 bases and J by 5 bases, with 16 bases of the junction left unmatched.

The CDR3 loop reads CASSLDIQGLGSYNEQFF. In DNA, the CDR3 is TGTGCCAGCAGCTTAGATATCCAGGGGTTAGGCTCCTACAATGAGCAGTTCTTC. V gene TRBV11-2 combines with J gene TRBJ2-1, with D perhaps matching TRBD1 (6 bases). The V gene lost 0 bases and the J gene lost 0 bases, with 15 bases spanning the gap. Per the germline V gene, CDR1 is SGHAT and CDR2 is FQNNGV. CDR3 size: 18 residues.

V gene TRBV30 combines with J gene TRBJ1-5, with a possible D match to TRBD1 (5 bases). Germline V gene lookup returns CDR1 GTSNPN and CDR2 SVGIG (reference sequence). The CDR3 sequence is 14 residues long. Trimming pared 2 bases from V and 6 bases from J, leaving 14 bases between. CDR3 sequence (DNA): TGTGCCTGGAGTCACGGGGGGGAGGGTCAGCCCCAGCATTTT. This gives the protein CAWSHGGEGQPQHF.

This clone came up a few times. The chain recombines TRBV6-6 with TRBJ1-5, with TRBD1 identical over 9 bases. Trimming at V came to 3 bases and at J to 9 bases, leaving 3 bases not matched to a gene. Germline lookup yields CDR1 MNHNY and CDR2 SVGAGI (reference sequence). This CDR3 spans 13 amino acids. CDR3 nucleotides: TGTGCCAGCAGTTATGCGGACAGGGGGCCCCAGCATTTT. As protein: CASSYADRGPQHF.

The V and J genes are TRBV30 and TRBJ2-7, with unresolved D. CDR3 length: 13 residues. Per germline, CDR1 GTSNPN and CDR2 SVGIG (reference sequence). The germline V and J ends were trimmed by 4 bases and 3 bases, with 13 bases remaining between them. CDR3 coding DNA: TGTGCCTGGACTCGCTCCGGGTTCTACGAGCAGTACTTC. It encodes CAWTRSGFYEQYF.

The J gene is TRBJ1-3, the V gene TRBV5-1; D gene uncertain. This CDR3 comprises 16 residues. The V and J ends lost 4 bases and 0 bases respectively, with 14 bases between them. The V gene's germline CDR1 is SGHRS and CDR2 YFSETQ. The CDR3 bases are TGCGCCAGCAGCCCCCAGGCCCGAAACTCTGGAAACACCATATATTTT. Translating gives CASSPQARNSGNTIYF.

This sequence joins TRBV5-6 and TRBJ2-1, with 9 positions matching TRBD2. The CDR3 covers 14 residues. Germline CDR1 and CDR2: SGHDT and YYEEEE. The V gene end was trimmed by 0 bases and the J gene end by 8 bases; junction bases not matched to a gene: 3. CDR3 in DNA: TGTGCCAGCAGCTTGGGACTAGCGGCCGATGAGCAGTTCTTC. Its translation: CASSLGLAADEQFF. Full variable domain (missing parts from reference TRBV5-6 and TRBJ2-1): DAGVTQSPTHLIKTRGQQVTLRCSPKSGHDTVSWYQQALGQGPQFIFQYYEEEERQRGNFPDRFSGHQFPNYSSELNVNALLLGDSALYLCASSLGLAADEQFFGPGTRLTVL.

The J gene is TRBJ1-6, the V gene TRBV14; weak D call: TRBD1 (6 bases). Trimming stripped 0 bases from V and 0 bases from J, with 18 bases between. CDR3 length: 20 residues. Germline V CDR1 and CDR2: SGHDN, FVKESK. CDR3 DNA: TGTGCCAGCAGCCAAGATCGCACTCGAACAGGGAGCTCCTATAATTCACCCCTCCACTTT. It encodes CASSQDRTRTGSSYNSPLHF.

V usage is TRBV7-3 and J usage is TRBJ2-7; 11 positions agree with TRBD1. The CDR3 has 15 residues. The germline V gene encodes CDR1 SGHTA and CDR2 FQGTGA. V was clipped by 0 bases and J by 3 bases; unmatched bases: 1. As DNA, the CDR3 is TGTGCCAGCAGCTTAACCGGGACAGGGGGCTACGAGCAGTACTTC. Its protein is CASSLTGTGGYEQYF.

Turning to this clone: A junction boundary mismatches the germline segment, possibly from a read error. The V call is TRBV5-1, the J call TRBJ1-2; tentatively, D is TRBD1 (6 bases). The CDR3 totals 16 residues. Germline loops: CDR1 SGHRS, CDR2 YFSETQ. The DNA for the CDR3 is TGCGCCAGCAGCTCAGGGGATCTTAGGGCTAATTATGGCTACACCTTC. The encoded protein is CASSSGDLRANYGYTF.

As regards this clone: A junction end diverges from the germline sequence, so it may reflect a read error. The V gene is TRBV10-3, the J gene TRBJ1-1; 8 nucleotides line up with TRBD1. CDR1 and CDR2 from the germline V gene are ENHRY and SYGVKD. This CDR3 has 14 residues. In DNA form, the CDR3 reads TGTGCCATCAGAAATGGACAGGGCAAGGTCGGCGGGATCTTT. Translating it yields CAIRNGQGKVGGIF.

V usage is TRBV30 and J usage is TRBJ1-2; tentatively, D is TRBD1 (5 bases). The germline V gene encodes CDR1 GTSNPN and CDR2 SVGIG (reference sequence). The CDR3 length is 12 residues. The ends were cut back, 4 bases at V and 4 bases at J, with 10 bases in the middle. The CDR3 is CAWNRGRYGYTF. CDR3 nucleotide sequence: TGTGCCTGGAATAGGGGTCGCTATGGCTACACCTTC.

The V and J genes are TRBV4-2 and TRBJ2-7; 9 nucleotides align to TRBD1. With V trimmed by 0 bases and J by 2 bases, 2 bases remained unmatched. CDR3 size: 15 residues. Germline CDR1 LGHNA, CDR2 YNFKEQ. In nucleotides, the CDR3 is TGTGCCAGCAGCCAAGAAGGGACAGGGCCCTACGAGCAGTACTTC. It specifies CASSQEGTGPYEQYF.

This clone was recorded a few times. The CDR3 spells CASSLAVLHEQFF. CDR3 DNA: TGTGCCAGCAGCTTAGCGGTGCTACATGAGCAGTTCTTC. This chain uses TRBV7-9 with TRBJ2-1, with D unresolved. Trimming pared 0 bases from V and 8 bases from J, leaving 8 bases between. Germline V gene data show CDR1 as SEHNR and CDR2 as FQNEAQ (reference sequence). The CDR3 extends over 13 amino acids.